A single sample gave rise to the 18 T cell receptor beta chains below, sequenced in a study of blood T cell dynamics during melanoma immunotherapy (dated by TCRdb to the early 2020s). Preparation of the library involved the immunoSEQ multiplex PCR assay. TCRdb's version of the immuneACCESS table is confined to in-frame rearrangements and falls short of the full clone set. An unresolved V gene accounts for under half of the shortfall where checked; the remainder is of unknown origin. Here the sample has around 7,000 clones; approximately 83% occur a single time. Approximately 15% of the sample belongs to the ten largest clones. This specimen's time point label, interpreted: pre-treatment baseline. This material consisted of blood, taken from a patient treated with checkpoint blockade. The receptor source for this set is a human donor with melanoma.

The chain links TRBV4-2 to TRBJ1-2, with unresolved D. From germline, CDR1 is LGHNA and CDR2 YNFKEQ. The CDR3 loop spans 13 amino acids. Trimming took 4 bases from V and 1 from J, leaving 7 bases between them. CDR3 sequence: CASSPRDNYGYTF. The CDR3 bases are TGTGCCAGCAGCCCCCGGGATAACTATGGCTACACCTTC.

The chain uses TRBV28 and TRBJ1-3, with D tentatively TRBD1 (6 bases). The CDR3 extends over 16 amino acids. The germline gives CDR1 MDHEN, CDR2 SYDVKM. V dropped 5 bases and J dropped 1 base, with 15 bases sitting between them. Here the CDR3 DNA reads TGTGCCAGCAGTCCGACACTCACAGGGTCTGGAAACACCATATATTTT. Translated, it gives CASSPTLTGSGNTIYF.

This sequence joins TRBV6-6 and TRBJ2-7; 9 bases map to TRBD1. Germline CDR1 reads MNHNY; CDR2 reads SVGAGI (reference sequence). The V gene end was trimmed by 2 bases and the J gene end by 6 bases; junction bases not matched to a gene: 5. The CDR3 is made up of 14 amino acids. The CDR3 DNA sequence: TGTGCCAGCAGTTACAGGGGACAGGGAGTCGAGCAGTACTTC. Translation gives CASSYRGQGVEQYF.

The V call is TRBV25-1, the J call TRBJ1-5, with unresolved D. The ends were cut back, 2 bases at V and 4 bases at J, with 12 bases in the middle. The germline V gene encodes CDR1 MGHDK and CDR2 SYGVNS. The CDR3 runs to 15 residues. The CDR3 is CASSERASTNQPQHF. The CDR3 DNA follows: TGTGCCAGCAGTGAAAGAGCCAGCACAAATCAGCCCCAGCATTTT.

The rearrangement uses TRBV9 and TRBJ2-7, with D possibly TRBD2 on 6 matching bases. V dropped 4 bases and J dropped 7 bases, with 15 bases sitting between them. The CDR3 spans 13 residues. CDR1 and CDR2 (germline): SGDLS, YYNGEE. DNA for the CDR3: TGTGCCAGCAGCCTAGCTGGGGGGAGGGAGCAGTACTTC. Amino acids: CASSLAGGREQYF.

The V and J genes are TRBV29-1 and TRBJ2-1; 7 bases map to TRBD2. Germline CDR1 is SQVTM and CDR2 is ANQGSEA. This CDR3 has 13 residues. V trimming: 7 bases; J trimming: 2 bases; junction bases outside the gene matches: 5. The CDR3 nucleotides are TGCAGCGCCGGACTAGTGGCCTACAATGAGCAGTTCTTC. It yields the protein CSAGLVAYNEQFF.

The CDR3, as DNA: TGTGCCAGCTCAAGTCAGGGGGGGGGCTACGAGCAGTACTTC. Protein sequence: CASSSQGGGYEQYF. The J gene is TRBJ2-5, the V gene TRBV25-1; D possibly matches TRBD1 or TRBD2 (7 bases each). The assigned J gene may be wrong: the sequence end matches TRBJ2-7 better. The CDR3 spans 14 residues. Germline CDR1 reads MGHDK; CDR2 reads SYGVNS.

The chain recombines TRBV30 with TRBJ2-7, with D perhaps matching TRBD1 or TRBD2 (6 bases each). Germline-derived CDR1 and CDR2 are GTSNPN and SVGIG (reference sequence). V was pared by 4 bases and J by 4 bases, with 14 bases between. The CDR3 totals 13 residues. CDR3 region: CAWTEGGSYEQYF. For the CDR3, the DNA is TGTGCCTGGACCGAGGGGGGTTCGTACGAGCAGTACTTC.

The chain uses TRBV5-4 and TRBJ2-5; 8 bases are a match to TRBD1. The DNA end favors TRBJ2-7, so the J call may be wrong. The CDR3 contains 14 residues. Germline-derived CDR1 and CDR2 are SGHNT and YYREEE (reference sequence). CDR3 sequence: CASSLGQGSYEQYF. The CDR3 region has the DNA TGTGCCAGCAGCCTTGGACAGGGCAGCTACGAGCAGTACTTC.

This chain links TRBV6-4 with TRBJ2-2, with 9 bases aligning to TRBD2. The trim removed 5 bases at V and 6 bases at J, leaving 7 bases unmatched. The germline V gene encodes CDR1 MRHNA and CDR2 SNTAGT. This CDR3 comprises 15 residues. Here the CDR3 reads CASSHSGSEPGELFF. As DNA, the CDR3 is TGTGCCAGCAGTCATAGCGGGAGTGAGCCCGGGGAGCTGTTTTTT.

The chain couples TRBV28 to TRBJ1-2; D gene ambiguous. V lost 3 bases, J lost 8 bases, and 13 bases lay in between. From germline, CDR1 is MDHEN and CDR2 SYDVKM. The CDR3 spans 13 residues. CDR3 amino acids: CASSLSSLGGYTF. The CDR3 nucleotides are TGTGCCAGCAGTTTGAGCAGCCTCGGAGGCTACACCTTC.

The genes are TRBV7-6 and TRBJ2-6; D could derive from TRBD1 or TRBD2 (6 bases each). Trimming shortened V by 1 base and J by 4 bases, and 23 bases separated the two germline ends. The V gene's germline CDR1 is SGHVS and CDR2 FNYEAQ. The CDR3 totals 20 residues. For the CDR3, the DNA is TGTGCCAGCAGCTTAGGGGGGGCAAGGAGGGTCATGCGAGGGGCCAACGTCCTGACTTTC. Protein product: CASSLGGARRVMRGANVLTF.

Only a few counts were recorded for this clone. The chain links TRBV6-6 to TRBJ1-2; 7 nucleotides align to TRBD1. Germline assignment: CDR1 MNHNY and CDR2 SVGAGI (reference sequence). The CDR3 totals 13 residues. Trimming took 5 bases from V and 8 from J; bases not matched to a gene: 8. The CDR3 region is CASSQDRERGYTF. CDR3 coding DNA: TGTGCCAGCAGTCAAGACAGGGAGCGCGGCTACACCTTC.

This sequence joins TRBV6-1 and TRBJ1-1; 8 positions match TRBD1. Trimming at V came to 3 bases and at J to 0 bases, leaving 9 bases not matched to a gene. The length of the CDR3 is 17 residues. CDR1 is MNHNS and CDR2 is SASEGT in the germline V gene. The CDR3 here is CASSEYGTGHLNTEAFF. CDR3 sequence (DNA): TGTGCCAGCAGTGAGTATGGGACAGGCCATTTGAACACTGAAGCTTTCTTT.

The chain combines TRBV10-3 with TRBJ2-5, with D perhaps TRBD1 (5 bases). CDR1 and CDR2 from the germline V gene are ENHRY and SYGVKD. There are 12 residues in the CDR3. Between the trimmed V and J ends, which lost 11 bases and 2 bases, there was a span of 12 bases. The CDR3 region is CASQDTQETQYF. The DNA for the CDR3 is TGTGCCTCTCAGGACACTCAAGAGACCCAGTACTTC.

This chain's CDR3 is CASSQDDRGNTEAFF. CDR3 DNA sequence: TGTGCCAGCAGCCAGGACGACAGGGGAAACACTGAAGCTTTCTTT. This sequence joins TRBV4-2 and TRBJ1-1; 8 bases agree with TRBD1. J lost 2 bases, V lost 3 bases, and 5 bases had no gene match. Germline CDR1 is LGHNA and CDR2 is YNFKEQ. The CDR3 totals 15 residues.

In nucleotides, the CDR3 is TGTGCCAGCAGTTTACAGACAGCTCAAGCCTACGAGCAGTACTTC. Its translation: CASSLQTAQAYEQYF. The V and J genes are TRBV27 and TRBJ2-5, with D perhaps TRBD1 (5 bases). The end of the DNA aligns better with TRBJ2-7, so the J call may be wrong. CDR1 and CDR2 (germline): MNHEY, SMNVEV (reference sequence). The CDR3 consists of 15 residues.

The rearrangement uses TRBV29-1 and TRBJ2-7, with TRBD1 matching over 8 bases. CDR1 and CDR2 (germline): SQVTM, ANQGSEA. The CDR3 totals 12 residues. J was trimmed by 7 bases and V by 4 bases; bases with no gene match: 6. DNA of the CDR3: TGCAGCGTTGGGACAGGGCCGTTAGAGCAGTACTTC. It yields the protein CSVGTGPLEQYF.